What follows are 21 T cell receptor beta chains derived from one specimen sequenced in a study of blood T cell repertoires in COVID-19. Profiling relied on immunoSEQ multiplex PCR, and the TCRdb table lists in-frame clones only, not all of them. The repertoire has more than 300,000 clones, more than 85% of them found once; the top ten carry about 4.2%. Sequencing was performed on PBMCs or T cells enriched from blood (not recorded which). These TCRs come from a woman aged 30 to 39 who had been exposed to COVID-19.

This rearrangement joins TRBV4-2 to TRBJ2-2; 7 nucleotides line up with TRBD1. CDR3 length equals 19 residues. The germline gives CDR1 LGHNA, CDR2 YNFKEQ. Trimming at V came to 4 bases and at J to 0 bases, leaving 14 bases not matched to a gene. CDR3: CASSLLRFRDSPNTGELFF. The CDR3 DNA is TGTGCCAGCAGCCTCCTCCGATTCCGGGACAGCCCGAACACCGGGGAGCTGTTTTTT.

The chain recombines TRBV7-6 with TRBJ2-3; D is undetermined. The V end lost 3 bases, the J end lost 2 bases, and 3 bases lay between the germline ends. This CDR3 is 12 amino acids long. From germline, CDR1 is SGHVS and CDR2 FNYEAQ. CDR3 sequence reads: CASSFNTDTQYF. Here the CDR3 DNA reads TGTGCCAGCAGCTTTAACACAGATACGCAGTATTTT.

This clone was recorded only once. DNA of the CDR3: TGCGCCAGCAGCTGGGGAGCGGCCACTGAAGCTTTCTTT. Encoded protein: CASSWGAATEAFF. V usage is TRBV5-1 and J usage is TRBJ1-1; D is unresolved. Germline CDR1 SGHRS, CDR2 YFSETQ. This CDR3 region has 13 residues. Trimming took off 3 bases at V and 4 bases at J, with 10 bases between the two ends.

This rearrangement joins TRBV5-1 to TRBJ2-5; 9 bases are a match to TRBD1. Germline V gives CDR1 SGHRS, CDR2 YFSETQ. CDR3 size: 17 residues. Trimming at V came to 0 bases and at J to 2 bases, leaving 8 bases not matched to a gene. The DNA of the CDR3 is TGCGCCAGCAGCTTGGTTGGGACAGGGCTCTCTCAAGAGACCCAGTACTTC. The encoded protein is CASSLVGTGLSQETQYF.

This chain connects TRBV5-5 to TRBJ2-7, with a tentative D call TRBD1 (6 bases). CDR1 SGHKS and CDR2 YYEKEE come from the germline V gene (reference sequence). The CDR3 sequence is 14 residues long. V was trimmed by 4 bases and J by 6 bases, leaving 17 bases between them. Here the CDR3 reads CASSVRGQGGEQYF. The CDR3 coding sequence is TGTGCCAGCAGCGTCCGGGGACAAGGAGGCGAGCAGTACTTC.

Here the CDR3 reads CSARVRYEQYF. The CDR3 nucleotides are TGCAGTGCTAGAGTGCGCTACGAGCAGTACTTC. V gene TRBV20-1 combines with J gene TRBJ2-7, with no clear D. The CDR3 covers 11 residues. The germline CDR1 and CDR2 sequences are DFQATT and SNEGSKA (reference sequence). V was shortened by 1 base and J by 3 bases, with 4 bases between the two germline ends.

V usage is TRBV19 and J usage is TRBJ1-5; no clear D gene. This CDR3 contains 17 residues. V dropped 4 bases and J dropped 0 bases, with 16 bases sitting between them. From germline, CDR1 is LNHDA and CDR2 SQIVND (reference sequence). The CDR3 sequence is CASSSPGVDHSNQPQHF. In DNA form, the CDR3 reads TGTGCCAGTAGTAGCCCCGGAGTCGACCATAGCAATCAGCCCCAGCATTTT.

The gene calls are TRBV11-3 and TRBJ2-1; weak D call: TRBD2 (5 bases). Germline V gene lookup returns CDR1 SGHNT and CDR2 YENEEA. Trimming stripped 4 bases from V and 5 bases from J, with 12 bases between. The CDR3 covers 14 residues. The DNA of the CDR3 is TGTGCCAGCAGCTCCCCAGCGGTCCACAATGAGCAGTTCTTC. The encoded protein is CASSSPAVHNEQFF.

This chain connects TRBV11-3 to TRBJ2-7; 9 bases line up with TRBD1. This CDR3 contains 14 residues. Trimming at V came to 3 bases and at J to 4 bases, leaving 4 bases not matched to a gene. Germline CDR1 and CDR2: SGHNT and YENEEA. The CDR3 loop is CASSFRDRDYEQYF. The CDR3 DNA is TGTGCCAGCAGCTTTCGGGACAGGGATTACGAGCAGTACTTC.

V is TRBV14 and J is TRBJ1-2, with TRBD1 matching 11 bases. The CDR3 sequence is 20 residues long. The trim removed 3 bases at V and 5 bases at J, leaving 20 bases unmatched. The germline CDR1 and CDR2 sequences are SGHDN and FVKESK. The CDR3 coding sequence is TGTGCCAGCAGCCAGTGGAGGACAGGGGGCGTCTCGGAAGGCGGGTATGGCTACACCTTC. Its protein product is CASSQWRTGGVSEGGYGYTF.

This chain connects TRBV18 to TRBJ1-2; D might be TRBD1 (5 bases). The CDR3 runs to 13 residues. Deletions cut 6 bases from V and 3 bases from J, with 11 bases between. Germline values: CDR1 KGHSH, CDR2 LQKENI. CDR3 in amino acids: CASSGGGDYGYTF. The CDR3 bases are TGTGCCAGCTCCGGCGGAGGGGACTATGGCTACACCTTC.

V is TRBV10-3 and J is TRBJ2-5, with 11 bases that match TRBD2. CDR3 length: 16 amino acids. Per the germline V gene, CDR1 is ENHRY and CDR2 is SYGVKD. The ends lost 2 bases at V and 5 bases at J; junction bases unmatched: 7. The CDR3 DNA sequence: TGTGCCATCAGTGAGCGTAGCGGGGGGGCCTGGGAGACCCAGTACTTC. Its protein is CAISERSGGAWETQYF.

CDR3 sequence (DNA): TGTGCCAGCAGTTTATCGGTCGGGGAGCTGTTTTTT. Amino acids: CASSLSVGELFF. V is TRBV12-3 or TRBV12-4 and J is TRBJ2-2; D is unclear. The CDR3 has 12 amino acids. V was trimmed by 2 bases and J by 7 bases, leaving 5 bases between them.

CDR3 DNA: TGTGCCAGCAGTTTGGACAGCGATACGCAGTATTTT. This translates into CASSLDSDTQYF. The chain is built from TRBV27 and TRBJ2-3, with a tentative D call TRBD1 (6 bases). From germline, CDR1 is MNHEY and CDR2 SMNVEV (reference sequence). The CDR3 is 12 residues long. Trimming shortened V by 3 bases and J by 6 bases, and 7 bases separated the two germline ends.

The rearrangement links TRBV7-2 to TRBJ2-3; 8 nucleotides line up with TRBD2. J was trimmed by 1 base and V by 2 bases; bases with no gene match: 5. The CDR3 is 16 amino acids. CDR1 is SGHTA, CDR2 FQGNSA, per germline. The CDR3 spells CASSLTGGARTDTQYF. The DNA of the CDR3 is TGTGCCAGCAGCTTAACCGGGGGGGCCCGCACAGATACGCAGTATTTT. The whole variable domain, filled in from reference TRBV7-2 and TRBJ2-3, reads GAGVSQSPSNKVTEKGKDVELRCDPISGHTALYWYRQSLGQGLEFLIYFQGNSAPDKSGLPSDRFSAERTGGSVSTLTIQRTQQEDSAVYLCASSLTGGARTDTQYFGPGTRLTVL.

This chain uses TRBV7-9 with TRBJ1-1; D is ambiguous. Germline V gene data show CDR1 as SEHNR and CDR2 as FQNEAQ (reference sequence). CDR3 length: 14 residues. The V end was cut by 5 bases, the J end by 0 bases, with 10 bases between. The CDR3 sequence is CASSPLEMNTEAFF. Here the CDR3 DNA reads TGTGCCAGCAGCCCGTTAGAAATGAACACTGAAGCTTTCTTT.

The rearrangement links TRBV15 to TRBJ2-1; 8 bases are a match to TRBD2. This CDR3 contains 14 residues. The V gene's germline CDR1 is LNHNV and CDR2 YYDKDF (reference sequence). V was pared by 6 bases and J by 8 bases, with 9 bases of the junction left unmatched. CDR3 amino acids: CATRMAGGGHEQFF. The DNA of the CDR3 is TGTGCCACCAGGATGGCGGGGGGCGGGCATGAGCAGTTCTTC. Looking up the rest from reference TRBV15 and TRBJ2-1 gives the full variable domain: DAMVIQNPRYQVTQFGKPVTLSCSQTLNHNVMYWYQQKSSQAPKLLFHYYDKDFNNEADTPDNFQSRRPNTSFCFLDIRSPGLGDTAMYLCATRMAGGGHEQFFGPGTRLTVL.

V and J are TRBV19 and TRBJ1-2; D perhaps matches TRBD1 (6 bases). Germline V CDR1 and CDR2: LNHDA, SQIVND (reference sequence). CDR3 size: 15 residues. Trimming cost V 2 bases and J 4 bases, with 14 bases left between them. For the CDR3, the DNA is TGTGCCAGTAGTATACGGGGGGCGCTGGGCTATGGCTACACCTTC. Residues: CASSIRGALGYGYTF.

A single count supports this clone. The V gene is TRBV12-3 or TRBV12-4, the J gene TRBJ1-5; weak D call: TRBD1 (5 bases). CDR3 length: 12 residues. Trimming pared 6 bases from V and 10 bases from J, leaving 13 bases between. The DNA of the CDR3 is TGTGCCAGCAGATTATGGGGGGGACCCCAGCATTTT. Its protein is CASRLWGGPQHF.

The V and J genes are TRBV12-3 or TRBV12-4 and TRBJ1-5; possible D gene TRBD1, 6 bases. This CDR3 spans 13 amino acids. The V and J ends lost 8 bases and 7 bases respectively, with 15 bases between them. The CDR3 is CASQQTGNQPQHF. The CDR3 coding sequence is TGTGCCAGCCAGCAAACAGGGAACCAGCCCCAGCATTTT.

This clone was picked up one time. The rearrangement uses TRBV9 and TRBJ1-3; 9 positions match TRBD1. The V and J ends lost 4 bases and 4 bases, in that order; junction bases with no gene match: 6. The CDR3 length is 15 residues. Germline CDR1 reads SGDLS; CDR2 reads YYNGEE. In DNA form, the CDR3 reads TGTGCCAGCAGCCCCGGGACAGGGCCAGGAAACACCATATATTTT. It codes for CASSPGTGPGNTIYF.